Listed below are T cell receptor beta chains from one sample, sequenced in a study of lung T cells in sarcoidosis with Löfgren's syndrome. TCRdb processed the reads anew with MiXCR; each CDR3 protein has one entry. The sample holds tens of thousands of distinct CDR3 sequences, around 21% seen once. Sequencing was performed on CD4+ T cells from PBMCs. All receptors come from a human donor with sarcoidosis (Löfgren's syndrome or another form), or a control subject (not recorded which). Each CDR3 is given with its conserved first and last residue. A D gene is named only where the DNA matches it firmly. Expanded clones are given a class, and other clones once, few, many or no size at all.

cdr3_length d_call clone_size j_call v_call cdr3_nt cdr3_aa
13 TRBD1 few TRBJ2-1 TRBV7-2 TGTGCCAGCAGCTTTGACAGGGACAATGAGCAGTTCTTC CASSFDRDNEQFF
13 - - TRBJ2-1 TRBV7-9 TGTGCCAGCAGCCCCTCACTCCGCCATGAGCAGTTCTTC CASSPSLRHEQFF
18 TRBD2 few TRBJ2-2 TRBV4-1 TGCGCCAGCAGCCTAGAACTAGCGGGGGGATGGAACACCGGGGAGCTGTTTTTT CASSLELAGGWNTGELFF
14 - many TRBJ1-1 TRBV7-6 TGTGCCAGCAGCTACACCGGGACAAGCACTGAAGCTTTCTTT CASSYTGTSTEAFF
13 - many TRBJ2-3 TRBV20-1 TGCAGTGCCTGGGAGACTAGCACAGATACGCAGTATTTT CSAWETSTDTQYF
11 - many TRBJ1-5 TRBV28 TGTGCCAGCAGTTTCGCAGGCTCTGCATTTTTT CASSFAGSAFF
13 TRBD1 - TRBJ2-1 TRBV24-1 TGTGCCACCAGGGGACAGTGCACCGATGAGCAGTTCTTC CATRGQCTDEQFF
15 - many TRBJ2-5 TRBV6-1 TGTGCCAGCAGTAAACAGGCCTCAGGGGTCCAGACCCAGTACTTC CASSKQASGVQTQYF
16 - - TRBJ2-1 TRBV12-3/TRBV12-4 TGTGCCAGCAGCCTAGGACGGGACTTTTTCGGCCATGAGCAGTTCTTC CASSLGRDFFGHEQFF
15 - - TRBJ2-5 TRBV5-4 TGTGCCAGCAGCTTGGCTCCAGCACAAAAAGAGACCCAGTACTTC CASSLAPAQKETQYF
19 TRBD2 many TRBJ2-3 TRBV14 TGTGCCAGCAGCCAAGATCGGCGTCTAGCGGGAATCTGGGCAGATACGCAGTATTTT CASSQDRRLAGIWADTQYF
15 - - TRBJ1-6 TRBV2 TGTGCCAGCAGCCGCTCGGACGGGGGGAATCCACCCCTCCACTTT CASSRSDGGNPPLHF
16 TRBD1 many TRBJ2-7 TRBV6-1 TGTGCCAGCAGCGCCCACCGGGACAGGGGGCCTTACGAGCAGTACTTC CASSAHRDRGPYEQYF
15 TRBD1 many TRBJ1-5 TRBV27 TGTGCCAGCAAAAGGACAGGGGAGAGAAATCAGCCCCAGCATTTT CASKRTGERNQPQHF
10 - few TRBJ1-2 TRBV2 TGTGCCAGCAGTGATAGGGTGACCACCTTC CASSDRVTTF
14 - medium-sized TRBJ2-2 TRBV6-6 TGTGCCAGCAGTTACGGCAGGTTCACCGGGGAGCTGTTTTTT CASSYGRFTGELFF
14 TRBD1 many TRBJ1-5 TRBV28 TGTGCCAGCAGTTTATTACAGGGGAATCAGCCCCAGCATTTT CASSLLQGNQPQHF
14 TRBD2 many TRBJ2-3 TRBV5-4 TGTGCCAGCAGCTCGGGACTAGCTCCAGATACGCAGTATTTT CASSSGLAPDTQYF
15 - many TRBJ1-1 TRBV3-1 TGTGCCAGCAGCCAAGCGGCTACCATGAACACTGAAGCTTTCTTT CASSQAATMNTEAFF
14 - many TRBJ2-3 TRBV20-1 TGCAGTGCTAGTTCAGGGACCCGCACAGATACGCAGTATTTT CSASSGTRTDTQYF
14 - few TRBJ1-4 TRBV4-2 TGTGCCAGCAGCCAAACCGGTTATAATGAAAAACTGCTTTTT CASSQTGYNEKLLF
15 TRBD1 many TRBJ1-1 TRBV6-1 TGTGCCAGCAGTTCGCTACAGGGGGGGGGCACTGAAGCTTTCTTT CASSSLQGGGTEAFF
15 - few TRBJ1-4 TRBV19 TGTGCCAGTTCTAGGGCAGCCGCCGGTAATGAAAAACTGTTTTTT CASSRAAAGNEKLFF
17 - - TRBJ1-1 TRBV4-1 TGCGCCAGCAGCCAACTGGGAAGGGGCTCAGGGAACACTGAAGCTTTCTTT CASSQLGRGSGNTEAFF
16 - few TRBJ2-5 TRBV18 TGTGCCAGCTCACCACGCCTGCTAGTACAGCAAGAGACCCAGTACTTC CASSPRLLVQQETQYF
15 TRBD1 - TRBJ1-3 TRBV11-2 TGTGCCAGCAGCTCACAACAGGGGGCCGGAAACACCATATATTTT CASSSQQGAGNTIYF
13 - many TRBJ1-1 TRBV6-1 TGTGCCAGCAGTTCCCTGGGACAAACTGAAGCTTTCTTT CASSSLGQTEAFF
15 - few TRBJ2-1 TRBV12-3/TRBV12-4 TGTGCCAGCAGCCGACCAAGCATCGCCTACAATGAGCAGTTCTTC CASSRPSIAYNEQFF
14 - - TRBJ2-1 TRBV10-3 TGTGCCGTTCTGGCGGAGGGCTCCTACAATGAGCAGTTCTTC CAVLAEGSYNEQFF
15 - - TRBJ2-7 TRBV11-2 TGTGCCAGCAGCTTAGTGCAGCCTAGAACCTACGAGCAGTACTTC CASSLVQPRTYEQYF
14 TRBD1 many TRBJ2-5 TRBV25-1 TGTGCCAGCAGTGATGTGACAGGGCCGGAGACCCAGTACTTC CASSDVTGPETQYF
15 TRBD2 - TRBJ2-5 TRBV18 TGTGCCAGCTCACCACCGGGGGGGTCGGGAGAGACCCAGTACTTC CASSPPGGSGETQYF
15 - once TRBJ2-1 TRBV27 TGCACCAGCAGTTTAACGCGGACCATGTACGATGAGCAGTTCTTC CTSSLTRTMYDEQFF
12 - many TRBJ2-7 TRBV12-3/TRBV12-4 TGTGCCAGCACCGCGCACGCCGGCGAGCAGTACTTC CASTAHAGEQYF
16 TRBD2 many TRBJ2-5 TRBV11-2 TGTGCCAGCAGCAAAGGACTAGCGGGAGTTCCGAGTAGTCAGTACTTC CASSKGLAGVPSSQYF
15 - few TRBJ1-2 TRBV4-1 TGCGCCAGCAGCCGAACATCAACAGGGAACTATGGCTACACCTTC CASSRTSTGNYGYTF
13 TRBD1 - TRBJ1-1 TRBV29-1 TGCAGCGTCGGGGCGACAGGGGGCACTGAAGCTTTCTTT CSVGATGGTEAFF
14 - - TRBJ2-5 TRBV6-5 TGCGCCAGCAGTTTAGGGGGGGCCCAAGAGACCCAGTGCTTC CASSLGGAQETQCF
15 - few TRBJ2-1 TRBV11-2 TGTGCCAGCAGCTTATACGTTGGTCCTAGCGAGAAACAGTTCTTC CASSLYVGPSEKQFF
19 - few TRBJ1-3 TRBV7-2 TGTGCCAGCAGCTTAGGGCCCCCAGGGGTTCGGAGTTCTGGAAACACCATATATTTT CASSLGPPGVRSSGNTIYF
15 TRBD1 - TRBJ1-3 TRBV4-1 TGCGCCAGCAGCCAAGGACAGGAGACAGGGAACACCATATATTTT CASSQGQETGNTIYF
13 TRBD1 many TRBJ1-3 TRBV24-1 TGTGCCACCAGGGAACAGGGGTCGGACACCATATATTTT CATREQGSDTIYF
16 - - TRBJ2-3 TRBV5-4 TGTGCCAGCAGCTTGGCTTCTATCAGGTCCACAGATACGCAGTATTTT CASSLASIRSTDTQYF
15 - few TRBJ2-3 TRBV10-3 TGTGCCATAAAATCACAGGGTCGGCTAACAGATACGCAGTATTTT CAIKSQGRLTDTQYF
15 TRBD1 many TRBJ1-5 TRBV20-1 TGCAGTGCTACCTCGACAGGGCTCATTAATCAGCCCCAGCATTTT CSATSTGLINQPQHF
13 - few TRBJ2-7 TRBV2 TGTGCCAGCATGGAAGGAGAGTCCTACGAGCAGTACTTC CASMEGESYEQYF
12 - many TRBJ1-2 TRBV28 TGTGCCAGCACCTCCGAAGGGGATGGCTACACCTTC CASTSEGDGYTF
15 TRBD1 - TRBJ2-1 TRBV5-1 TGCGCCAGCAGCCTAGGGACAGCCGACTACAATGAGCGGTTCTTC CASSLGTADYNERFF
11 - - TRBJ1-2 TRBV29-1 TGCAGCGTCAATACGGTGGGAGGCTACACCTTC CSVNTVGGYTF
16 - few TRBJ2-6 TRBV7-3 TGTGCCAGCAGCTTAGGACGGATCTCTGGGGCCAACGTCCTGACTTTC CASSLGRISGANVLTF
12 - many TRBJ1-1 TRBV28 TGTGCCAGCAGTTTTCAGGGCACTGAAGCTTTCTTT CASSFQGTEAFF
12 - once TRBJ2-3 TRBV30 TGTGCCTGGGGGATTACGAGGAGTACGCAGTATTTT CAWGITRSTQYF
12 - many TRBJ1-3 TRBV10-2 TGCGCCAGCAGGTCATCTGGAAACACCATATATTTT CASRSSGNTIYF
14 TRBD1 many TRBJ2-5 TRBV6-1 TGTGCCAGCAAACCGGACAGGGGAATTGAGACCCAGTACTTC CASKPDRGIETQYF
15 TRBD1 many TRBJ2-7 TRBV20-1 TGCAGTGCTAGAGATTTTCAGGGGGCCTCCTACGAGCAGTACTTC CSARDFQGASYEQYF
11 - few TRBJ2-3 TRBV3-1 TGTGCCAGCAGCCAAGCGGGTACGCAGTATTTT CASSQAGTQYF
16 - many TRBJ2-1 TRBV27 TGTGCCAGCAGTTTACGCCGGGACAAAAAATACAATGAGCAGTTCTTC CASSLRRDKKYNEQFF